This TCR beta chain was captured in a study of long-term antiretroviral therapy in people with HIV. This clone was detected once. Its target is unknown. Survey level was the resolution at which the v3.0 immunoSEQ assay ran. The repertoire was sequenced with immunoSEQ multiplex PCR; TCRdb's copy has only in-frame clones and lacks some. Of 30,000 to 40,000 clones in the sample, about 76% are singletons; the top ten hold approximately 3%. Regarding the study as a whole: HIV repertoires spanned narrower CDR3 length ranges than controls.

Per the germline V gene, CDR1 is MNHNS and CDR2 is SASEGT. The CDR3 is 15 amino acids. The trim removed 3 bases at V and 7 bases at J, leaving 9 bases unmatched. Specimens carried 1-10 million cryopreserved PBMC before DNA extraction. This specimen was unsorted PBMCs, taken 1.9 years after starting antiretroviral therapy. This TCR came from a young man with HIV. The J gene is TRBJ2-7, the V gene TRBV6-1, with 10 bases aligning to TRBD2. The CDR3 DNA follows: TGTGCCAGCAGTGACGGTAGCGGGGGGAAAACGGAGCAGTACTTC. This codes for CASSDGSGGKTEQYF.